The T cell receptor beta chain under discussion was sequenced for a study of T-cell memory formation after mild COVID-19. Employing constant-segment primers, 5'RACE generated TCR alpha and TCR beta cDNA libraries bearing sample barcodes and UMIs. MiXCR, run by TCRdb on the 5' RACE reads, gives a single entry per CDR3 protein. The sample shows roughly 450,000 distinct CDR3 sequences, 15% to 20% of them seen only once. Between the trimmed V and J ends, which lost 1 base and 5 bases, there was a span of 9 bases. The CDR3 totals 15 residues. The germline gives CDR1 MNHEY, CDR2 SVGAGI. The chain joins TRBV6-5 to TRBJ1-6; D unresolved. The source of this sequence is an adult woman who had mild COVID-19 (a few samples of this study predate the infection). Cell type and time point are not known. The sample comprised PBMCs or a T cell subset sorted from them (not recorded which). The DNA for the CDR3 is TGTGCCAGCAGTTACTACCGAGAAAATAATTCACCCCTCCACTTT. Its protein is CASSYYRENNSPLHF.